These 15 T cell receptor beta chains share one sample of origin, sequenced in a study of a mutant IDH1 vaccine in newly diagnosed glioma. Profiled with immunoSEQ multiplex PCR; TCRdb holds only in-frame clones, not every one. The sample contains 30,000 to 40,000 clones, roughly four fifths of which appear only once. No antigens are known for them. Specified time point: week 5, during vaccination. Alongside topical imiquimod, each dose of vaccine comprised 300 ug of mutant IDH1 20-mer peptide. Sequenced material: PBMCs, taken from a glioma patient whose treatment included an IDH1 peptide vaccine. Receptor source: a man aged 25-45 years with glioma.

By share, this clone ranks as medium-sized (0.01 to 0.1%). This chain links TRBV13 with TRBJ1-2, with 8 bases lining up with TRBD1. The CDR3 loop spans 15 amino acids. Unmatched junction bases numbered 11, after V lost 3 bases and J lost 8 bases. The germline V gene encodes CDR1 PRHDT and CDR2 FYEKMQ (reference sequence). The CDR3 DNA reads TGTGCCAGCAGCTTTACCGCGGACAGGGACGACGGCTACACCTTC. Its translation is CASSFTADRDDGYTF.

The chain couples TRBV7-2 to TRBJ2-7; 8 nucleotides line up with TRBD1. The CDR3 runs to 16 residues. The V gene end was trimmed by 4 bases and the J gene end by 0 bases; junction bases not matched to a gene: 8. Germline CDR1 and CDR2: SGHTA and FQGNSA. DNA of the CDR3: TGTGCCAGCAGCTCAAGGGACAGGACAAACTCCTACGAGCAGTACTTC. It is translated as CASSSRDRTNSYEQYF.

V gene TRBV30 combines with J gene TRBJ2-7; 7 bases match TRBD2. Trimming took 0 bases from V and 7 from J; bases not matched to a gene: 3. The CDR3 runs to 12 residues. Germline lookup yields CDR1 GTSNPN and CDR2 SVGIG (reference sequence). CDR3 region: CAWSVGLGEQYF. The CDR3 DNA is TGTGCCTGGAGTGTAGGACTAGGGGAGCAGTACTTC.

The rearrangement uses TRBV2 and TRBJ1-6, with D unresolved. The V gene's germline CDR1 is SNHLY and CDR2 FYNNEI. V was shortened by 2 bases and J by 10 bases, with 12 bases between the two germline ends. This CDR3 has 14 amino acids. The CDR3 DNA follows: TGTGCCAGCAGTGAACACCCTCGAGGGTCACCCCTCCACTTT. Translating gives CASSEHPRGSPLHF.

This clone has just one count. CDR3 sequence reads: CASSYKGSSPSGNTIYF. CDR3 bases: TGCGCCAGCAGCTACAAGGGGTCCTCACCCTCTGGAAACACCATATATTTT. The chain combines TRBV5-1 with TRBJ1-3, with D maybe TRBD1 (5 bases). The V end lost 3 bases, the J end lost 0 bases, and 16 bases lay between the germline ends. Germline V gene lookup returns CDR1 SGHRS and CDR2 YFSETQ. The CDR3 is 17 amino acids.

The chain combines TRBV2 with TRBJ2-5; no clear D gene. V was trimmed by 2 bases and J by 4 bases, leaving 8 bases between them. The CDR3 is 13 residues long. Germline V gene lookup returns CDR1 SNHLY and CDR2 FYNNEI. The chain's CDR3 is CASSENRAETQYF. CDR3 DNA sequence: TGTGCCAGCAGTGAAAATAGGGCAGAGACCCAGTACTTC. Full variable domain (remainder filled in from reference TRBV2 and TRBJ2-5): EPEVTQTPSHQVTQMGQEVILRCVPISNHLYFYWYRQILGQKVEFLVSFYNNEISEKSEIFDDQFSVERPDGSNFTLKIRSTKLEDSAMYFCASSENRAETQYFGPGTRLLVL.

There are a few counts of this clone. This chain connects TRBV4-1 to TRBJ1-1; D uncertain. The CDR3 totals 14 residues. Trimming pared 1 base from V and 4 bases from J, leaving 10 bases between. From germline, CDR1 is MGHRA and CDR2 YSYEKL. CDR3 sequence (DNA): TGCGCCAGCAGCCAAGCGGGCACAGCCACTGAAGCTTTCTTT. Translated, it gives CASSQAGTATEAFF.

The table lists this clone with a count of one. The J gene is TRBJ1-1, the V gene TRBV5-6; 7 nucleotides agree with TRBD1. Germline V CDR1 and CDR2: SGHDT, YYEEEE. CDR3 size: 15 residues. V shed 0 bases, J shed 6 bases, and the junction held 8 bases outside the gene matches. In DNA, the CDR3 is TGTGCCAGCAGCTTGGGACAGGGCAATGTGGCTGAAGCTTTCTTT. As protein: CASSLGQGNVAEAFF.

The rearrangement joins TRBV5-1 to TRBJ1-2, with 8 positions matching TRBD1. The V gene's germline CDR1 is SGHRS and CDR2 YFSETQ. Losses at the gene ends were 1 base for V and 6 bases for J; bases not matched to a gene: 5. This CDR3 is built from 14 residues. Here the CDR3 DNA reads TGCGCCAGCAGCTTGTCAGGGGGCGAGGATGGCTACACCTTC. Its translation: CASSLSGGEDGYTF.

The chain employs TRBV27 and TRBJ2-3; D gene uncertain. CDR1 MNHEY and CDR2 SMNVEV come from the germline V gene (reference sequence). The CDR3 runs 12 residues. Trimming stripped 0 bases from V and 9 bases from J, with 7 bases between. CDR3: CASSLSPGTQYF. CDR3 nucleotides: TGTGCCAGCAGTTTATCCCCCGGAACGCAGTATTTT.

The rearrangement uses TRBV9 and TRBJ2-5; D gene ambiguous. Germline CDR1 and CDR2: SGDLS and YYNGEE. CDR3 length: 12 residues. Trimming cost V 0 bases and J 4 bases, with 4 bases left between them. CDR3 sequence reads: CASSVGGETQYF. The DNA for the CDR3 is TGTGCCAGCAGCGTAGGTGGAGAGACCCAGTACTTC. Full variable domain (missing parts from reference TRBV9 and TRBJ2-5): DSGVTQTPKHLITATGQRVTLRCSPRSGDLSVYWYQQSLDQGLQFLIQYYNGEERAKGNILERFSAQQFPDLHSELNLSSLELGDSALYFCASSVGGETQYFGPGTRLLVL.

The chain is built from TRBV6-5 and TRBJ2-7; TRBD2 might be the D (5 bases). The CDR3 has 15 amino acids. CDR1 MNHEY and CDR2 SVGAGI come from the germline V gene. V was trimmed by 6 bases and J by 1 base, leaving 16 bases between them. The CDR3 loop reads CASSSPGQRSYEQYF. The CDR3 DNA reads TGTGCCAGCAGCTCACCCGGGCAGCGGTCCTACGAGCAGTACTTC.

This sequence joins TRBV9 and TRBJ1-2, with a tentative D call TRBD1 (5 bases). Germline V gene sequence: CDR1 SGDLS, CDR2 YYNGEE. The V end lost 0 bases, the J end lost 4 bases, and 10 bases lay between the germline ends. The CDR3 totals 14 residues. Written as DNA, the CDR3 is TGTGCCAGCAGCGTAGAAGAGGGGCCCTATGGCTACACCTTC. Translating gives CASSVEEGPYGYTF.

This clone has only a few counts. The chain's CDR3 is CASSLGDKAYNEQFF. CDR3 nucleotide sequence: TGTGCCAGCAGCTTAGGGGACAAAGCCTACAATGAGCAGTTCTTC. J is TRBJ2-1 and V is TRBV11-1; D might be TRBD1 (6 bases). The CDR3 spans 15 residues. V lost 1 base, J lost 2 bases, and 9 bases lay in between. Germline V gives CDR1 SGHAT, CDR2 FQDESV (reference sequence).

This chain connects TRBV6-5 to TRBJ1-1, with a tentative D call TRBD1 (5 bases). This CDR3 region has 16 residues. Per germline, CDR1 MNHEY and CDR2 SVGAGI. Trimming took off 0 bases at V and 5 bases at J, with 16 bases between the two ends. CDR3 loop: CASSYSTQRGRTEAFF. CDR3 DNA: TGTGCCAGCAGTTACTCGACCCAGAGGGGTAGGACTGAAGCTTTCTTT.